One and the same sample provided the 10 T cell receptor beta chains below, sequenced in a study of blood T cell repertoires in COVID-19. The data were produced by immunoSEQ multiplex PCR, yet TCRdb's version contains in-frame clones alone and is incomplete. The profile shows 90,000 to 110,000 clones, about 76% of them singletons. Sample: peripheral blood. The receptors here all came from a woman in her seventies with acute or convalescent COVID-19.

A few counts support this clone. The rearrangement links TRBV29-1 to TRBJ1-1; 8 nucleotides match TRBD1. The length of the CDR3 is 14 residues. Trimming cost V 2 bases and J 5 bases; bases outside gene matches: 7. The germline V gene encodes CDR1 SQVTM and CDR2 ANQGSEA. This CDR3 reads CSVELAGGRTEAFF. DNA for the CDR3: TGCAGCGTTGAATTGGCAGGGGGCCGAACTGAAGCTTTCTTT.

The chain links TRBV27 to TRBJ1-2; unclear D gene. The CDR3 covers 18 residues. CDR1 is MNHEY, CDR2 SMNVEV, per germline (reference sequence). V lost 7 bases and J lost 2, with 26 bases in between. Here the CDR3 reads CASTPLAYSRGLNYGYTF. In DNA form, the CDR3 reads TGTGCCAGCACTCCACTTGCTTATTCCCGTGGTCTCAACTATGGCTACACCTTC.

The rearrangement joins TRBV6-5 to TRBJ1-3; 10 bases are shared with TRBD1. Germline CDR1 reads MNHEY; CDR2 reads SVGAGI. The V segment lost 6 bases and the J segment 6 bases; nucleotides outside the gene matches: 5. CDR3 length equals 14 residues. DNA of the CDR3: TGTGCCAGCAGGGGGACAGGGGTGTCAAACACCATATATTTT. Translating gives CASRGTGVSNTIYF.

The rearrangement joins TRBV7-2 to TRBJ2-7; a possible D gene is TRBD1 (6 bases). CDR1 is SGHTA, CDR2 FQGNSA, per germline. Trimming stripped 1 base from V and 3 bases from J, with 10 bases between. CDR3 length: 14 amino acids. The CDR3 bases are TGTGCCAGCAGCTTAGTACAGGGTAGCTACGAGCAGTACTTC. Translating it yields CASSLVQGSYEQYF.

Note on this clone: This sample includes further DNA sequences coding for the same CDR3. The V call is TRBV5-1, the J call TRBJ2-7; 8 nucleotides align to TRBD2. From germline, CDR1 is SGHRS and CDR2 YFSETQ. CDR3 length: 16 residues. The J segment lost 8 bases and the V segment lost 10 bases, leaving 23 bases of the junction unmatched. The CDR3 is CARLRRWGGRGGQQYF. The CDR3 DNA is TGCGCCCGGTTGCGCCGTTGGGGGGGCCGGGGGGGGCAGCAGTACTTC.

The J gene is TRBJ1-2, the V gene TRBV5-1; unclear D gene. The V gene's germline CDR1 is SGHRS and CDR2 YFSETQ. The CDR3 covers 15 residues. Trimming took 0 bases from V and 8 from J, leaving 17 bases between them. CDR3 DNA sequence: TGCGCCAGCAGCTTGGAAGCTCTGGGAGATAAGGGCTACACCTTC. Translating it yields CASSLEALGDKGYTF.

The chain has TRBV23-1 and TRBJ2-7; D ambiguous. TRBV23-1 is placed among ORFs of uncertain function. The CDR3 has 12 amino acids. The germline V and J ends were trimmed by 6 bases and 8 bases, with 14 bases remaining between them. This CDR3 reads CASRIPKYKQYF. The DNA for the CDR3 is TGCGCCAGCAGAATCCCCAAGTACAAGCAGTACTTC.

This rearrangement joins TRBV7-9 to TRBJ1-3; D gene uncertain. This CDR3 has 12 residues. Germline V lookup: CDR1 SEHNR, CDR2 FQNEAQ (reference sequence). V was clipped by 4 bases and J by 4 bases, with 5 bases between them. The CDR3 region has the DNA TGTGCCAGCAGCTACCGGGGAAACACCATATATTTT. It specifies CASSYRGNTIYF.

This clone was seen just once. J is TRBJ1-2 and V is TRBV2; unclear D gene. V was trimmed by 6 bases and J by 3 bases, leaving 8 bases between them. This CDR3 has 12 amino acids. Germline V gene data show CDR1 as SNHLY and CDR2 as FYNNEI. The CDR3 loop reads CASRLSDYGYTF. In DNA form, the CDR3 reads TGTGCCAGCAGACTCTCTGACTATGGCTACACCTTC.

The chain has TRBV15 and TRBJ1-2; perhaps TRBD1 as D (6 bases). Trimming pared 0 bases from V and 6 bases from J, leaving 14 bases between. This CDR3 is 15 amino acids long. Germline-derived CDR1 and CDR2 are LNHNV and YYDKDF (reference sequence). CDR3: CATSRDRYRADGYTF. DNA for the CDR3: TGTGCCACCAGCAGAGATAGGTACAGGGCCGATGGCTACACCTTC.